A selection of T cell receptor beta chains follows, all from one sample in a study of blood T cell repertoires in COVID-19. TCRdb keeps only in-frame clones here, not all; method: immunoSEQ multiplex PCR. The sample holds hundreds of thousands of clones, around 87% seen once. The sample consisted of peripheral blood. The receptor set was obtained from a man aged 55 to 69 with acute or convalescent COVID-19. Each CDR3 is given with its conserved first and last residue. The D gene is left open where the match is weak. The listing skips clone size in some rows; elsewhere it reads once, few, many or a size class.

D gene | J gene | V gene | clone size | CDR3 protein | CDR3 DNA
. | TRBJ1-1 | TRBV5-1 | . | CASSSWSGDGTEAFF | TGCGCCAGCAGCTCCTGGTCAGGGGACGGCACTGAAGCTTTCTTT
TRBD2 | TRBJ2-5 | TRBV20-1 | . | CSASRFSGLAGAQETQYF | TGCAGTGCTAGTCGTTTTTCCGGGCTAGCGGGGGCACAAGAGACCCAGTACTTC
. | TRBJ2-1 | TRBV7-2 | few | CASSLDSFNEQFF | TGTGCCAGCAGCTTAGATAGTTTCAATGAGCAGTTCTTC
. | TRBJ2-7 | TRBV5-1 | . | CASSLDGFEVYEQYF | TGCGCCAGCAGCCTGGACGGGTTTGAGGTCTACGAGCAGTACTTC
TRBD2 | TRBJ2-1 | TRBV5-1 | once | CASSLGRGGLDEQFF | TGCGCCAGCAGCTTGGGGCGGGGGGGCCTCGATGAGCAGTTCTTC
. | TRBJ1-3 | TRBV3-1/TRBV3-2 | . | CASSQDVSSGNTIYF | TGTGCCAGCAGCCAAGATGTCAGCTCTGGAAACACCATATATTTT
. | TRBJ1-6 | TRBV13 | . | CASSLLAVGGRQYSPLHF | TGTGCCAGCAGCTTATTGGCCGTGGGGGGACGGCAATATTCACCCCTCCACTTT
. | TRBJ1-5 | TRBV28 | . | CASSLTGNQPQHF | TGTGCCAGCAGTTTAACGGGCAATCAGCCCCAGCATTTT
. | TRBJ2-7 | TRBV7-9 | . | CASSSFYEQYF | TGTGCCAGCAGCTCATTCTACGAGCAGTACTTC
TRBD2 | TRBJ2-1 | TRBV7-9 | . | CASSPGGAGSYNEQFF | TGTGCCAGCAGCCCCGGGGGGGCTGGGTCCTACAATGAGCAGTTCTTC
. | TRBJ2-1 | TRBV10-3 | . | CAISSPRGGQFF | TGTGCCATCAGTAGCCCCAGGGGCGGGCAGTTCTTC
. | TRBJ2-7 | TRBV9 | . | CASSATGRGEQYF | TGTGCCAGCAGCGCCACCGGTCGAGGCGAGCAGTACTTC
TRBD2 | TRBJ2-3 | TRBV6-2/TRBV6-3 | once | CASSDLPGTSGDLPSGTQYF | TGTGCCAGCAGTGACCTACCCGGGACTAGCGGGGACCTTCCTTCAGGTACGCAGTATTTT
. | TRBJ1-4 | TRBV5-6 | . | CASSTDGLNEKLFF | TGTGCCAGCAGCACGGACGGACTGAATGAAAAACTGTTTTTT
. | TRBJ1-2 | TRBV19 | . | CASSIDPRGYTF | TGTGCCAGTAGTATAGATCCCCGTGGCTACACCTTC
. | TRBJ2-1 | TRBV6-5 | . | CASSYLYEQFF | TGTGCCAGCAGTTACCTCTATGAGCAGTTCTTC
. | TRBJ1-2 | TRBV28 | . | CASSLTARYGYTF | TGTGCCAGCAGTTTAACGGCTAGGTATGGCTACACCTTC
TRBD2 | TRBJ2-5 | TRBV5-1 | . | CASNIAGWQETQYF | TGCGCCAGCAACATAGCGGGGTGGCAAGAGACCCAGTACTTC
. | TRBJ2-1 | TRBV6-1 | once | CASSERGTEVNEQFF | TGTGCCAGCAGTGAACGGGGGACGGAGGTCAATGAGCAGTTCTTC
TRBD2 | TRBJ2-1 | TRBV9 | . | CASSVSSGGANEQFF | TGTGCCAGCAGCGTCTCTAGCGGGGGGGCCAATGAGCAGTTCTTC
. | TRBJ1-3 | TRBV3-1/TRBV3-2 | few | CASSQDPRGAGNTIYF | TGTGCCAGCAGCCAAGATCCCCGGGGGGCTGGAAACACCATATATTTT
TRBD2 | TRBJ2-3 | TRBV10-3 | . | CAIRGLAGSSTDTQYF | TGTGCCATCAGGGGACTAGCGGGATCTAGCACAGATACGCAGTATTTT
TRBD2 | TRBJ2-3 | TRBV14 | . | CASSPRDYPSPTDTQYF | TGTGCCAGCAGCCCAAGGGACTACCCATCCCCTACAGATACGCAGTATTTT
TRBD1 | TRBJ1-2 | TRBV3-1/TRBV3-2 | . | CASSQPPGQGAYYTF | TGTGCCAGCAGCCAACCGCCGGGACAGGGGGCTTACTACACCTTC
. | TRBJ2-3 | TRBV4-2 | . | CASSKYTAGSGTDTQYF | TGTGCCAGCAGCAAATACACGGCGGGGTCTGGCACAGATACGCAGTATTTT
. | TRBJ2-7 | TRBV18 | . | CASSPQSGHSYEQYF | TGTGCCAGCTCACCACAGTCAGGGCATTCCTACGAGCAGTACTTC
TRBD2 | TRBJ2-1 | TRBV3-1/TRBV3-2 | . | CASRQTSGGAHEQFF | TGTGCCAGCAGACAGACTAGCGGGGGGGCCCATGAGCAGTTCTTC
. | TRBJ1-6 | TRBV11-1 | . | CASSSGGQNSPLHF | TGTGCCAGCAGCTCCGGCGGTCAAAATTCACCCCTCCACTTT
TRBD1 | TRBJ2-1 | TRBV5-1 | . | CASSLGGQGNEQFF | TGCGCCAGCAGCCTCGGGGGACAGGGGAATGAGCAGTTCTTC
. | TRBJ1-3 | TRBV14 | . | CASSHRGSHPSFGNTIYF | TGTGCCAGCAGCCATCGAGGGTCCCACCCTAGCTTTGGAAACACCATATATTTT
. | TRBJ1-1 | TRBV28 | . | CASSWTVNTEAFF | TGTGCCAGCAGTTGGACAGTGAACACTGAAGCTTTCTTT
TRBD1 | TRBJ1-3 | TRBV2 | . | CASRDRENGNTIYF | TGTGCCAGCAGGGACAGGGAGAATGGAAACACCATATATTTT
. | TRBJ1-5 | TRBV2 | . | CASSEGRASNQPQHF | TGTGCCAGCAGTGAGGGCAGGGCCTCCAATCAGCCCCAGCATTTT
. | TRBJ1-2 | TRBV18 | . | CASSPNSLTDGYTF | TGTGCCAGCTCACCCAACTCTTTGACAGACGGCTACACCTTC
TRBD2 | TRBJ2-3 | TRBV7-9 | few | CASSSSPSGGARTDTQYF | TGTGCCAGCAGCTCCTCCCCTAGCGGGGGGGCCCGCACAGATACGCAGTATTTT
TRBD2 | TRBJ2-3 | TRBV6-2/TRBV6-3 | . | CASSPIGGRNTDTQYF | TGTGCCAGCAGCCCTATCGGGGGGAGGAACACAGATACGCAGTATTTT
. | TRBJ2-7 | TRBV6-2/TRBV6-3 | . | CASSYAASEQYF | TGTGCCAGCAGTTACGCGGCGAGCGAGCAGTACTTC
TRBD1 | TRBJ1-6 | TRBV27 | . | CASRKHRTGEYSPLHF | TGTGCCAGCAGAAAACACCGGACAGGGGAATATTCACCCCTCCACTTT
. | TRBJ1-1 | TRBV29-1 | . | CSVDVGAGTEAFF | TGCAGCGTTGATGTGGGCGCGGGAACTGAAGCTTTCTTT
TRBD1 | TRBJ1-6 | TRBV3-1/TRBV3-2 | . | CASSLLRTGLNSPLHF | TGTGCCAGCAGCCTCTTACGGACAGGGCTTAATTCACCCCTCCACTTT
TRBD1 | TRBJ2-4 | TRBV19 | . | CASSRTGLGGGNIQYF | TGTGCCAGTAGTCGGACAGGGTTGGGCGGTGGGAACATTCAGTACTTC
TRBD1 | TRBJ1-2 | TRBV7-2 | . | CASSPTTGAYGYTF | TGTGCCAGCAGCCCCACAACAGGGGCCTATGGCTACACCTTC
. | TRBJ1-2 | TRBV10-3 | . | CAIRDIDGYTF | TGTGCCATCCGGGACATTGATGGCTACACCTTC
. | TRBJ1-1 | TRBV7-2 | . | CASSLLGGNTEAFF | TGTGCCAGCAGCTTATTAGGGGGGAACACTGAAGCTTTCTTT
TRBD2 | TRBJ2-3 | TRBV5-1 | . | CASSPTATSVRTDTQYF | TGCGCCAGCAGCCCCACAGCTACTAGCGTACGCACAGATACGCAGTATTTT
. | TRBJ2-7 | TRBV6-5 | . | CVLGRAISYEQYF | TGTGTCCTGGGCAGGGCCATCTCCTACGAGCAGTACTTC
TRBD2 | TRBJ2-5 | TRBV5-5 | . | CASSLAATSGGQETQYF | TGTGCCAGCAGCTTGGCCGCGACTAGCGGGGGGCAAGAGACCCAGTACTTC
TRBD1 | TRBJ2-2 | TRBV7-3 | . | CASSLMGTGSTGELFF | TGTGCCAGCAGCTTAATGGGGACAGGATCCACCGGGGAGCTGTTTTTT
TRBD1 | TRBJ2-2 | TRBV19 | . | CASSTRTGVGELFF | TGTGCCAGTAGTACCCGGACAGGGGTCGGGGAGCTGTTTTTT
. | TRBJ1-1 | TRBV7-2 | . | CASSPREWSRAFF | TGTGCCAGCAGCCCTAGGGAGTGGTCGAGAGCTTTCTTT
. | TRBJ1-1 | TRBV5-1 | . | CASSLVPGTTNTEAFF | TGCGCCAGCAGCTTGGTGCCCGGGACAACGAACACTGAAGCTTTCTTT
. | TRBJ2-5 | TRBV5-5 | . | CASKQQGNSQETQYF | TGTGCCAGCAAACAACAGGGAAACTCCCAAGAGACCCAGTACTTC
. | TRBJ1-5 | TRBV7-2 | . | CASSRGSGNQPQHF | TGTGCCAGCAGTCGCGGTTCGGGCAATCAGCCCCAGCATTTT
TRBD2 | TRBJ2-5 | TRBV2 | . | CASSKGTGRETQYF | TGTGCCAGCAGCAAAGGGACCGGGAGGGAGACCCAGTACTTC